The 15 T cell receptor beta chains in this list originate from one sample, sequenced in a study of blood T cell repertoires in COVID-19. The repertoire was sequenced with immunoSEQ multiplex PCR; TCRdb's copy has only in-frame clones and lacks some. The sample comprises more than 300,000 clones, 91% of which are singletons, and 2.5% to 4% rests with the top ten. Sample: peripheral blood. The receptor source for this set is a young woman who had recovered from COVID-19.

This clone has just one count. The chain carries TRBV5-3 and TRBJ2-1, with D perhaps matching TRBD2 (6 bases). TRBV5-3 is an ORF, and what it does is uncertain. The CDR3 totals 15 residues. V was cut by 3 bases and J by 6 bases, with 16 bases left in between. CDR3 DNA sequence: TGTGCCAGAAGCTCGCGGCCGGGAGTGGTCAATGAGCAGTTCTTC. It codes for CARSSRPGVVNEQFF.

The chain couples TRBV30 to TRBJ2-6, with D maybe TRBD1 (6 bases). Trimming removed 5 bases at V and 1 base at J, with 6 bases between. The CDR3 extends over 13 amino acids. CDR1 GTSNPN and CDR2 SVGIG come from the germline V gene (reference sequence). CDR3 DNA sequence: TGTGCCTGGGACAGGTCTGGGGCCAACGTCCTGACTTTC. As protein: CAWDRSGANVLTF.

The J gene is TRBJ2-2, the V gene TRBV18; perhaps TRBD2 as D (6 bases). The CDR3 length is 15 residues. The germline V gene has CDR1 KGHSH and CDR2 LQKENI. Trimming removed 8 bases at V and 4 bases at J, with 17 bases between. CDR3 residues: CASPREASTTGELFF. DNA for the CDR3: TGTGCCAGCCCGAGGGAGGCTAGCACCACCGGGGAGCTGTTTTTT.

DNA for the CDR3: TGTGCCAGCAGCTACCCGGGACTAGCGGGGACCCGCGGAGATACGCAGTATTTT. It translates to CASSYPGLAGTRGDTQYF. The chain is built from TRBV7-9 and TRBJ2-3; 13 bases match TRBD2. The CDR3 is 18 residues long. With 4 bases clipped from V and 5 bases from J, the junction kept 12 bases outside the gene matches. Germline CDR1 and CDR2: SEHNR and FQNEAQ (reference sequence). The full variable domain, with the rest looked up from reference TRBV7-9 and TRBJ2-3, is DTGVSQNPRHKITKRGQNVTFRCDPISEHNRLYWYRQTLGQGPEFLTYFQNEAQLEKSRLLSDRFSAERPKGSFSTLEIQRTEQGDSAMYLCASSYPGLAGTRGDTQYFGPGTRLTVL.

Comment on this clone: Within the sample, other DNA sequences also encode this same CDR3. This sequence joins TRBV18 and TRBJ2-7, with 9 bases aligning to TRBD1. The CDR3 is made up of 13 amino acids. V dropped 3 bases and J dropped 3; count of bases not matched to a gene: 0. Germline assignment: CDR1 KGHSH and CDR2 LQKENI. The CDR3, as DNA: TGTGCCAGCTCACCGACAGGGGGCTACGAGCAGTACGTC. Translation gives CASSPTGGYEQYV.

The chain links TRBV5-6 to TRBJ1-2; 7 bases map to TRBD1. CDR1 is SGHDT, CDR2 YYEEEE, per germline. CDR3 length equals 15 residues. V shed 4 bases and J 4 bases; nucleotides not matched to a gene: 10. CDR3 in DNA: TGTGCCAGCAGCCTCATACAGGGGTACAGCTATGGCTACACCTTC. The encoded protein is CASSLIQGYSYGYTF.

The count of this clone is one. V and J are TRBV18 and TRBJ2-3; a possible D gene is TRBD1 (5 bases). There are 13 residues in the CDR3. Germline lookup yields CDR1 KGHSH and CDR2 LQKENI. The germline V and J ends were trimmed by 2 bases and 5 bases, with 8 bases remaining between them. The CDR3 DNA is TGTGCCAGCTCACCAGGGGCCAAAGATACGCAGTATTTT. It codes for CASSPGAKDTQYF.

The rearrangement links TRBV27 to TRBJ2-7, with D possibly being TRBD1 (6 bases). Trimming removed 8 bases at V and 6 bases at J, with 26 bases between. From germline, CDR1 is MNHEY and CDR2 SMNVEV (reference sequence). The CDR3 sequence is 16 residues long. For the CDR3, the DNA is TGTGCCAGCCCTCCTCAGGGATTCAGGGGAGTCGGCGAGCAGTACGTC. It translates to CASPPQGFRGVGEQYV.

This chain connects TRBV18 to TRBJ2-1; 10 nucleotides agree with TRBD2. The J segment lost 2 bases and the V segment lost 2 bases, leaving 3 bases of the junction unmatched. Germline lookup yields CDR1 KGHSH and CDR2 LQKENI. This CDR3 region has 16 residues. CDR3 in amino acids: CASSPGSGRTYNEQFF. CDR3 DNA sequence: TGTGCCAGCTCACCAGGTAGCGGGAGGACCTACAATGAGCAGTTCTTC.

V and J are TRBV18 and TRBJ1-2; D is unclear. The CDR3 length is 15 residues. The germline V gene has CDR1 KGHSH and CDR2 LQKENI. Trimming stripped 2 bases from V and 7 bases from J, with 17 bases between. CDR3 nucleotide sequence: TGTGCCAGCTCACCAGGCCGGTTGACTGCGGGTGGCTACACCTTC. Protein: CASSPGRLTAGGYTF.

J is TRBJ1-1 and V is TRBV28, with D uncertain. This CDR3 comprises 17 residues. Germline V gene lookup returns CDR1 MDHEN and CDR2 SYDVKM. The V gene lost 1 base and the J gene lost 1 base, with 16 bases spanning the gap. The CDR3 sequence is CASSLFEGPETNTEAFF. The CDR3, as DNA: TGTGCCAGCAGTTTATTCGAGGGTCCGGAGACGAACACTGAAGCTTTCTTT.

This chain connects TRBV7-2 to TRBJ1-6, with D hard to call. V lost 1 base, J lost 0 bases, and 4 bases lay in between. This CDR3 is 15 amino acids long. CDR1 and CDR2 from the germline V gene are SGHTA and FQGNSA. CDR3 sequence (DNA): TGTGCCAGCAGCTTAGGGAGCTCCTATAATTCACCCCTCCACTTT. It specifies CASSLGSSYNSPLHF.

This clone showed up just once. Written as DNA, the CDR3 is TGCGCCAGCAGCTTACGACTAGCGACCAATGAGCAGTTCTTC. Protein sequence: CASSLRLATNEQFF. This chain connects TRBV5-1 to TRBJ2-1, with TRBD2 matching over 8 bases. V shed 2 bases and J 6 bases; nucleotides not matched to a gene: 4. Germline CDR1 is SGHRS and CDR2 is YFSETQ. The CDR3 extends over 14 amino acids. The full variable domain, completed using reference TRBV5-1 and TRBJ2-1, is KAGVTQTPRYLIKTRGQQVTLSCSPISGHRSVSWYQQTPGQGLQFLFEYFSETQRNKGNFPGRFSGRQFSNSRSEMNVSTLELGDSALYLCASSLRLATNEQFFGPGTRLTVL.

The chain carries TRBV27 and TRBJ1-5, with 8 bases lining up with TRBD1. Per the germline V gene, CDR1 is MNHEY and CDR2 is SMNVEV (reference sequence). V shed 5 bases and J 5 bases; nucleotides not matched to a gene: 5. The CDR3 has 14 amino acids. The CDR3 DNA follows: TGTGCCAGCAGTCTCCGGGACAGGTATCAGCCCCAGCATTTT. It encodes CASSLRDRYQPQHF.

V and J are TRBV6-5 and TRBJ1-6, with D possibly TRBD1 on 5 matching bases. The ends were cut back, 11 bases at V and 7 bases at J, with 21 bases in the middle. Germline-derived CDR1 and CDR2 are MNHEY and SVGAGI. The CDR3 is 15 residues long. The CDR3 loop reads CAGAVAPGLNSPLHF. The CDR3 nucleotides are TGTGCCGGCGCCGTGGCTCCGGGACTAAATTCACCCCTCCACTTT.